This T cell receptor beta chain emerged from a study of cytomegalovirus exposure and HLA in healthy donors. Looking at the study overall: Some 77 million unique TCRs from HLA-typed donors were held in an early release of data. Study observations and caveats: Cytomegalovirus status, reportedly, was diagnosed with high specificity and sensitivity by the classifier. Most of the TCR beta V segments (in an earlier analysis) were productive either about 87% or about 30% of the time. A missense variant in DCLRE1C was later tied to TCR beta V- and J-gene trimming.

On this clone: Its antigen is undetermined.

The CDR3 is 16 amino acids. After removal of 4 bases from V and 2 bases from J, the junction contained 10 bases not matched to a gene. Germline CDR1 and CDR2: SGHRS and YFSETQ. Use of 60 Vbeta and 13 Jbeta primers characterized the PCR. Measured with immunoSEQ multiplex PCR; TCRdb has only the in-frame clones, and not every one. The sample holds around 140,000 clones, about 80% seen once. The sequence was collected from a middle-aged man in good health and CMV-seronegative. The chain couples TRBV5-1 to TRBJ2-3, with 7 bases identical to TRBD2. Material for sequencing was PBMCs. CDR3 sequence: CASSQVSGAVTDTQYF. CDR3 bases: TGCGCCAGCAGCCAAGTGAGCGGGGCAGTCACAGATACGCAGTATTTT. Filled out from reference TRBV5-1 and TRBJ2-3, the complete variable domain reads KAGVTQTPRYLIKTRGQQVTLSCSPISGHRSVSWYQQTPGQGLQFLFEYFSETQRNKGNFPGRFSGRQFSNSRSEMNVSTLELGDSALYLCASSQVSGAVTDTQYFGPGTRLTVL.